One T cell receptor (beta chain) is described in this entry. This sample was included in a study of blood T cell repertoires in COVID-19. Some clones are missing from TCRdb's copy, which holds only in-frame ones; the method was immunoSEQ multiplex PCR. The data hold tens of thousands of clones, with around four fifths observed a single time. The CDR3 contains 13 residues. CDR1 SGDLS and CDR2 YYNGEE come from the germline V gene. Trimming took off 0 bases at V and 4 bases at J, with 7 bases between the two ends. The rearrangement joins TRBV9 to TRBJ1-1, with D hard to call. This clonotype originated in a man aged 65-85 years with acute or convalescent COVID-19. Material for sequencing was peripheral blood. The CDR3 nucleotides are TGTGCCAGCAGCGTAGGATCCAGCACTGAAGCTTTCTTT. Translating gives CASSVGSSTEAFF. The full variable domain, rest sourced from reference TRBV9 and TRBJ1-1, is DSGVTQTPKHLITATGQRVTLRCSPRSGDLSVYWYQQSLDQGLQFLIQYYNGEERAKGNILERFSAQQFPDLHSELNLSSLELGDSALYFCASSVGSSTEAFFGQGTRLTVV.